The 14 T cell receptor beta chains presented below share a single source sample, sequenced in a study of cytomegalovirus exposure and HLA in healthy donors. A multiplex PCR was run with 60 Vbeta primers and 13 Jbeta primers. Assay used: immunoSEQ multiplex PCR; TCRdb lists only in-frame clones, some missing. This table has some 120,000 clones, over 8% appearing once. The sample taken for sequencing was PBMCs. The receptors derive from a young man in good health and CMV-seronegative.

This clone occurred a few times. The chain joins TRBV5-6 to TRBJ2-3, with 7 bases that match TRBD2. Germline values: CDR1 SGHDT, CDR2 YYEEEE. The CDR3 loop spans 15 amino acids. After removal of 0 bases from V and 3 bases from J, the junction contained 4 bases not matched to a gene. The CDR3 DNA follows: TGTGCCAGCAGCTTGGGCGGGAGCGGGACAGATACGCAGTATTTT. As protein: CASSLGGSGTDTQYF.

Here the CDR3 DNA reads TGCGCCAGCAGCAAAACAGGGTTATCCTACAATGAGCAGTTCTTC. Translated: CASSKTGLSYNEQFF. The V call is TRBV4-3, the J call TRBJ2-1; possible D gene TRBD1, 6 bases. Between the trimmed V and J ends, which lost 5 bases and 1 base, there was a span of 12 bases. Germline lookup yields CDR1 LGHNA and CDR2 YSLEER. The length of the CDR3 is 15 residues.

DNA for the CDR3: TGTGCCAGCAGCTTAGGACTAGCGGGAGATAGGTTGGACGAGCAGTACTTC. As protein: CASSLGLAGDRLDEQYF. The rearrangement links TRBV11-3 to TRBJ2-7; TRBD2 matches at 12 bases. The CDR3 spans 17 residues. The ends lost 1 base at V and 5 bases at J; junction bases unmatched: 9. Per the germline V gene, CDR1 is SGHNT and CDR2 is YENEEA.

This clone turned up a few times. The chain employs TRBV7-2 and TRBJ1-1; 7 bases align to TRBD1. Looked up from germline, CDR1 is SGHTA and CDR2 is FQGNSA. The V segment lost 5 bases and the J segment 4 bases; nucleotides outside the gene matches: 10. This CDR3 region has 15 residues. The CDR3 DNA reads TGTGCCAGCAGCCGCGATAGGGGGCGATCCACTGAAGCTTTCTTT. It translates to CASSRDRGRSTEAFF.

About this clone itself: One end of the junction fails to match germline, which may point to a read error. The gene calls are TRBV6-1 and TRBJ1-5; TRBD1 is a possible D gene (6 bases). Germline V gene lookup returns CDR1 MNHNS and CDR2 SASEGT. The CDR3 extends over 13 amino acids. This chain's CDR3 is CASTEQGRQPQHF. The CDR3, as DNA: TGTGCCAGCACTGAACAGGGCCGTCAGCCCCAGCATTTT.

This clone was seen more than once but under ten times. The rearrangement uses TRBV14 and TRBJ2-5, with D unclear. V was trimmed by 4 bases and J by 4 bases, leaving 7 bases between them. The CDR3 is 12 amino acids. Germline assignment: CDR1 SGHDN and CDR2 FVKESK. The CDR3 protein is CASSPTRETQYF. The DNA for the CDR3 is TGTGCCAGCAGCCCCACAAGAGAGACCCAGTACTTC.

This clone has only a few counts. The chain recombines TRBV4-3 with TRBJ2-3; TRBD1 might be the D (6 bases). Germline values: CDR1 LGHNA, CDR2 YSLEER. The ends were cut back, 0 bases at V and 0 bases at J, with 10 bases in the middle. The CDR3 loop spans 16 amino acids. CDR3 bases: TGCGCCAGCAGCCAAGACTGGGGGCCTAGCACAGATACGCAGTATTTT. Amino acids: CASSQDWGPSTDTQYF.

The chain combines TRBV7-9 with TRBJ2-2; TRBD2 is a possible D gene (5 bases). The CDR3 runs 13 residues. The V and J ends lost 5 bases and 5 bases respectively, with 9 bases between them. CDR1 SEHNR and CDR2 FQNEAQ come from the germline V gene (reference sequence). The CDR3 coding sequence is TGTGCCAGCAGCACCACGGGGACCGGGGAGCTGTTTTTT. Amino acid sequence: CASSTTGTGELFF.

This clone was observed a few times. The chain combines TRBV30 with TRBJ1-1; 9 nucleotides line up with TRBD1. CDR1 is GTSNPN, CDR2 SVGIG, per germline (reference sequence). The CDR3 covers 14 residues. J lost 7 bases, V lost 1 base, and 7 bases had no gene match. In DNA form, the CDR3 reads TGTGCCTGGAGTGCCGACAGGGGGTTGCATGAAGCTTTCTTT. Translated: CAWSADRGLHEAFF.

V is TRBV18 and J is TRBJ1-1; D is perhaps TRBD1 (6 bases). Germline V gene sequence: CDR1 KGHSH, CDR2 LQKENI. The CDR3 is 15 amino acids. The V and J ends lost 3 bases and 0 bases respectively, with 11 bases between them. CDR3 amino acids: CASSPPDRMNTEAFF. DNA of the CDR3: TGTGCCAGCTCACCCCCAGACAGGATGAACACTGAAGCTTTCTTT.

The chain joins TRBV2 to TRBJ2-7; TRBD1 aligns across 7 bases. The trim removed 7 bases at V and 6 bases at J, leaving 12 bases unmatched. CDR3 size: 14 residues. Germline loops: CDR1 SNHLY, CDR2 FYNNEI. For the CDR3, the DNA is TGTGCCAGCAAAGGGGACAGTCCTACGGGCGAGCAGTACTTC. This gives the protein CASKGDSPTGEQYF.

This clone turned up a few times. This sequence joins TRBV27 and TRBJ1-6; TRBD1 matches 9 bases. V shed 2 bases, J shed 6 bases, and the junction held 5 bases outside the gene matches. The CDR3 sequence is 16 residues long. CDR1 MNHEY and CDR2 SMNVEV come from the germline V gene (reference sequence). The CDR3 loop is CASSLRRDRANSPLHF. Written as DNA, the CDR3 is TGTGCCAGCAGTTTACGCCGGGACAGGGCTAATTCACCCCTCCACTTT.

A few counts support this clone. V is TRBV7-9 and J is TRBJ2-1; a possible D gene is TRBD2 (6 bases). The V gene lost 5 bases and the J gene lost 8 bases, with 16 bases spanning the gap. Looked up from germline, CDR1 is SEHNR and CDR2 is FQNEAQ (reference sequence). This CDR3 has 14 amino acids. CDR3 nucleotides: TGTGCCAGCAGCCCAGGTGGGGGGTTCGATGAGCAGTTCTTC. Translated, it gives CASSPGGGFDEQFF.

J is TRBJ2-1 and V is TRBV18, with unresolved D. Trimming took off 8 bases at V and 1 base at J, with 9 bases between the two ends. Germline lookup yields CDR1 KGHSH and CDR2 LQKENI. The CDR3 extends over 13 amino acids. The CDR3 reads CASVLSSYNEQFF. CDR3 sequence (DNA): TGTGCCAGCGTCCTCAGTTCCTACAATGAGCAGTTCTTC. The complete variable domain, with remaining parts taken from reference TRBV18 and TRBJ2-1, reads NAGVMQNPRHLVRRRGQEARLRCSPMKGHSHVYWYRQLPEEGLKFMVYLQKENIIDESGMPKERFSAEFPKEGPSILRIQQVVRGDSAAYFCASVLSSYNEQFFGPGTRLTVL.